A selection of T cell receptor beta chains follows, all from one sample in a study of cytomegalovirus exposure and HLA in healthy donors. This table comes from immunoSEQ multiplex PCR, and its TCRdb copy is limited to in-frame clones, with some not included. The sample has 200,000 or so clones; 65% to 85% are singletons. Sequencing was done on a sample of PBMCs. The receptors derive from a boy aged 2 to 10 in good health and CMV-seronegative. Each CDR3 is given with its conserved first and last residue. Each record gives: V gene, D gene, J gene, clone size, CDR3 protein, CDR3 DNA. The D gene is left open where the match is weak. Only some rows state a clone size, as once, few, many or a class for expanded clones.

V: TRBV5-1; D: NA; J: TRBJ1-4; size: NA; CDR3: CASRPVSATNEKLFF; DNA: TGCGCCAGCAGACCCGTGAGTGCAACTAATGAAAAACTGTTTTTT
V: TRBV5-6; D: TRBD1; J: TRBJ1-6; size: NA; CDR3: CASSRTGGRSPLHF; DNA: TGTGCCAGCAGCCGGACAGGGGGCCGTTCACCCCTCCACTTT
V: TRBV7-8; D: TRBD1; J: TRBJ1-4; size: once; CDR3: CASRKKGTGNEKLFF; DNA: TGTGCCAGCAGAAAAAAGGGGACAGGGAATGAAAAACTGTTTTTT
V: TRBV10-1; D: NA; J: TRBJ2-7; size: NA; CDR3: CANPVREQYF; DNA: TGCGCCAACCCCGTACGGGAGCAGTACTTC
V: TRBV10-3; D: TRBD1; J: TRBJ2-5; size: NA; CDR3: CASRGTETQYF; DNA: TGTGCCTCCAGGGGGACAGAGACCCAGTACTTC
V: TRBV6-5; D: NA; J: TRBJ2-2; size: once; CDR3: CASEGGGTGELFF; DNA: TGTGCCAGCGAGGGTGGTGGAACCGGGGAGCTGTTTTTT
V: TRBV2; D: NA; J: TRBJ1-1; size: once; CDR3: CASSLGGLSEAFF; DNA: TGTGCCAGCAGCCTGGGTGGGCTGTCTGAAGCTTTCTTT
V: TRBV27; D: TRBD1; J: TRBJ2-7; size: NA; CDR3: CASSFLDRGYEQYF; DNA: TGTGCCAGCAGTTTTCTAGACAGGGGCTACGAGCAGTACTTC
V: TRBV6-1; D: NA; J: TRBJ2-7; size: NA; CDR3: CASRRGTGSSYEQYF; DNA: TGTGCCAGCAGAAGAGGAACAGGGAGCTCCTACGAGCAGTACTTC
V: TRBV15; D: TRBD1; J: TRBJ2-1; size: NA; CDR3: CATSRGLGTGSYNEQFF; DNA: TGTGCCACCAGCAGAGGATTGGGGACAGGGAGCTACAATGAGCAGTTCTTC
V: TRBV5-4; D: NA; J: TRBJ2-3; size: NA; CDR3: CASSSKLGTDTQYF; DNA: TGTGCCAGCAGCTCGAAGCTAGGCACAGATACGCAGTATTTT
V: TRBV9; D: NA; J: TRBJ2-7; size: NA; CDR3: CASERGTEYEQYF; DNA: TGTGCCAGCGAGCGGGGGACAGAATACGAGCAGTACTTC
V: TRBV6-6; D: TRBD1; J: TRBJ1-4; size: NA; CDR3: CASTQTQGAPREKLFF; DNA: TGTGCCAGCACCCAGACCCAGGGGGCTCCCCGGGAAAAACTGTTTTTT
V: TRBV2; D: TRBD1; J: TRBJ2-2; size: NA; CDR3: CASSDPQTPGQGAWTGELFF; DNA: TGTGCCAGCAGCGACCCGCAAACTCCGGGACAGGGGGCGTGGACCGGGGAGCTGTTTTTT
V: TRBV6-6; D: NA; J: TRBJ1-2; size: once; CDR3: CASSPGRGAGYGYTF; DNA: TGTGCCAGCAGCCCGGGGCGGGGGGCAGGGTATGGCTACACCTTC
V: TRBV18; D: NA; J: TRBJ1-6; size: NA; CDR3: CASSPRGGFDPISPLHF; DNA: TGTGCCAGCTCACCACGTGGGGGGTTCGACCCAATTTCACCCCTCCACTTT
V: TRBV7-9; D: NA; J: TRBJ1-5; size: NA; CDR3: CASSLGTPQPQHF; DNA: TGTGCCAGCAGTTTAGGGACACCACAGCCCCAGCATTTT
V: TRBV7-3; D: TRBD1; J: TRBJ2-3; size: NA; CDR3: CASSLSGQGYTQYF; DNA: TGCGCCAGCAGCTTAAGTGGACAGGGGTATACGCAGTATTTT
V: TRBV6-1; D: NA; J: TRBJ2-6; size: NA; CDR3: CASRASGANVLTF; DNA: TGTGCCAGCAGGGCTTCTGGGGCCAACGTCCTGACTTTC
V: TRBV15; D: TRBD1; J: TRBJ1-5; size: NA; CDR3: CATSRQSRGLGQPQHF; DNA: TGTGCCACCAGCAGACAATCCAGGGGGCTCGGTCAGCCCCAGCATTTT
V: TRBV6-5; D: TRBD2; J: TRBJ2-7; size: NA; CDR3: CASSYSKKRETYEQYF; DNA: TGTGCCAGCAGTTACTCGAAAAAGCGGGAGACCTACGAGCAGTACTTC
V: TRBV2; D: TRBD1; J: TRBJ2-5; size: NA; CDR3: CASSEWTGQETQYF; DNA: TGTGCCAGCAGTGAGTGGACAGGTCAAGAGACCCAGTACTTC
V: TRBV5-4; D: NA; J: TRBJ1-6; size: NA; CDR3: CASSFFTYPNSPLHF; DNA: TGTGCCAGCAGCTTTTTCACTTACCCGAATTCACCCCTCCACTTT
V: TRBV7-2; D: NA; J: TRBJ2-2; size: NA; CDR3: CASSRTTFTGELFF; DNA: TGTGCCAGCAGCCGAACTACGTTCACCGGGGAGCTGTTTTTT
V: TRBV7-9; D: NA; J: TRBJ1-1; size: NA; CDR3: CASSSQGNTEAFF; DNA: TGTGCCAGCAGCTCCCAGGGGAACACTGAAGCTTTCTTT
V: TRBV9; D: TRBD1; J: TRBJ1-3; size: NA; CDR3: CASSATGVGNTIYF; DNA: TGTGCCAGCAGCGCAACAGGGGTTGGAAACACCATATATTTT
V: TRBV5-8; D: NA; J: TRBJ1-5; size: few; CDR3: CASNFPMIANQPQHF; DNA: TGTGCCAGCAACTTCCCCATGATCGCGAATCAGCCCCAGCATTTT
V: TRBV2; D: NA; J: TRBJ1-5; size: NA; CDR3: CASSPRGGPQHF; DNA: TGTGCCAGCAGCCCCCGGGGGGGCCCCCAGCATTTT
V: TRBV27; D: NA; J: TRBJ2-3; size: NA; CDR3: CASSKRSGISTDTQYF; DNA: TGTGCCAGCAGTAAAAGGTCAGGGATTAGCACAGATACGCAGTATTTT